Sequencing of this TCR beta chain was carried out in a study of cytomegalovirus exposure and HLA in healthy donors. V trimming: 0 bases; J trimming: 4 bases; junction bases outside the gene matches: 5. This CDR3 comprises 16 residues. Germline values: CDR1 LGHNA, CDR2 YSLEER. Amplification used 60 Vbeta primers and 13 Jbeta primers. TCRdb's copy holds only in-frame clones and misses some; the assay was immunoSEQ multiplex PCR. The sample contains some 110,000 clones, around three quarters of which appear only once. This TCR came from a man aged 35-49 years in good health and CMV-seronegative. The chain carries TRBV4-3 and TRBJ2-1; 8 bases align to TRBD2. Sequences were obtained from PBMCs. The CDR3 DNA sequence: TGCGCCAGCAGCCAAGATCGGGGGGGCAGTTACAATGAGCAGTTCTTC. Its protein is CASSQDRGGSYNEQFF.